The 6 T cell receptor beta chains below were found in one sample sequenced in a study of cytomegalovirus exposure and HLA in healthy donors. This PCR relied on a set of 60 Vbeta primers and 13 Jbeta primers. Profiling relied on immunoSEQ multiplex PCR, and the TCRdb table lists in-frame clones only, not all of them. The sample contains some 90,000 clones, 81% of which appear only once. Sequenced: PBMCs. These receptors were taken from a woman in her 70s in good health and CMV-seropositive.

The genes are TRBV5-6 and TRBJ2-3, with TRBD2 identical over 10 bases. Per germline, CDR1 SGHDT and CDR2 YYEEEE. This CDR3 spans 16 amino acids. V shed 2 bases, J shed 0 bases, and the junction held 3 bases outside the gene matches. Written as DNA, the CDR3 is TGTGCCAGCAGCTTCTGGACTAGCGGTAGCACAGATACGCAGTATTTT. Translated: CASSFWTSGSTDTQYF.

Only a few counts were recorded for this clone. The chain joins TRBV4-3 to TRBJ1-1, with no clear D. The V end lost 0 bases, the J end lost 8 bases, and 13 bases lay between the germline ends. The CDR3 runs 14 residues. Looked up from germline, CDR1 is LGHNA and CDR2 is YSLEER. CDR3 amino acids: CASSQELERWEAFF. The DNA for the CDR3 is TGCGCCAGCAGCCAAGAATTGGAGAGGTGGGAAGCTTTCTTT.

The genes are TRBV7-3 and TRBJ2-7; 7 positions match TRBD2. There are 16 residues in the CDR3. V dropped 1 base and J dropped 6; count of bases not matched to a gene: 12. Germline CDR1 reads SGHTA; CDR2 reads FQGTGA. The DNA for the CDR3 is TGTGCCAGCAGCTTAAAGGTTTCAGGGCCGGGGGGCGAGCAGTACTTC. Protein sequence: CASSLKVSGPGGEQYF.

The genes are TRBV20-1 and TRBJ2-1; possibly TRBD1 for D (6 bases). Germline CDR1 reads DFQATT; CDR2 reads SNEGSKA (reference sequence). The CDR3 has 11 amino acids. Deletions cut 6 bases from V and 7 bases from J, with 10 bases between. CDR3 in amino acids: CSAHDRNEQFF. The CDR3 DNA is TGCAGTGCGCATGACAGGAATGAGCAGTTCTTC.

This clone occurred many times. CDR3 nucleotide sequence: TGTGCCAGTACCTCTTCGGGACTAGCTTCCTACGAGCAGTACTTC. As protein: CASTSSGLASYEQYF. V gene TRBV19 combines with J gene TRBJ2-7, with TRBD2 matching 9 bases. The CDR3 has 15 amino acids. J gave up 1 base and V 7 bases, and 8 bases lay outside the gene matches. Germline V CDR1 and CDR2: LNHDA, SQIVND (reference sequence). Filled out from reference TRBV19 and TRBJ2-7, the complete variable domain reads DGGITQSPKYLFRKEGQNVTLSCEQNLNHDAMYWYRQDPGQGLRLIYYSQIVNDFQKGDIAEGYSVSREKKESFPLTVTSAQKNPTAFYLCASTSSGLASYEQYFGPGTRLTVT.

This sequence joins TRBV7-3 and TRBJ1-1; weak D call: TRBD1 (6 bases). Germline-derived CDR1 and CDR2 are SGHTA and FQGTGA. The CDR3 sequence is 18 residues long. V was cut by 2 bases and J by 2 bases, with 21 bases left in between. Here the CDR3 reads CASSLLPPSRGLNTEAFF. DNA of the CDR3: TGTGCCAGCAGCTTACTACCACCATCCAGGGGTCTCAACACTGAAGCTTTCTTT.